The clone carrying this TCR beta chain was recorded a few times. Those who participated ranged in age from about 18 to 89 years and resided in roughly 26 US areas. Cohort allocation depended upon clinical history that participants reported. Germline V gene sequence: CDR1 LNHNV, CDR2 YYDKDF (reference sequence). The CDR3 is made up of 15 amino acids. With 6 bases clipped from V and 8 bases from J, the junction kept 13 bases outside the gene matches. The data derive from a study of blood T cell repertoires in COVID-19. The repertoire was sequenced with immunoSEQ multiplex PCR; TCRdb's copy has only in-frame clones and lacks some. This table holds 390,000 or so clones, less than 90% found once.

The rearrangement links TRBV15 to TRBJ2-1; 7 nucleotides match TRBD1. The clonotype was recovered from a woman in her 50s who had recovered from COVID-19. The sample comprised PBMCs or T cells enriched from blood (not recorded which). The chain's CDR3 is CATRAPAEGGDEQFF. The CDR3 DNA is TGTGCCACCAGAGCCCCTGCCGAAGGGGGCGATGAGCAGTTCTTC.